This TCR beta chain stems from a study of blood T cell repertoires in COVID-19. The overall study: Sites across the United States, Italy and Spain contributed samples from acute and convalescent COVID-19. PBMCs, B-cell-depleted T cells, or T cells were the source of the cDNA or gDNA that made up the material.

In the original processing: Reference gene primers were amplified, and this amplification served to estimate nucleated cell counts. The assay was immunoSEQ multiplex PCR, and TCRdb's table has in-frame clones only and misses some. V and J calls and clone size follow that table, whereas D and trimming were derived from the DNA. There are 150,000 or so clones in the sample; about 80% occur only once, and approximately 12% lies in the top ten. This TCR derives from a man in his 70s who had recovered from COVID-19. The sample comprised peripheral blood.

The CDR3 DNA reads as TGTGCCAGCAGGTCTGCAGGGGAAGCTTTCTTT. This encodes CASRSAGEAFF. The rearrangement links TRBV12-3 or TRBV12-4 to TRBJ1-1, with D perhaps matching TRBD1 (5 bases). V was trimmed by 6 bases and J by 8 bases, leaving 10 bases between them. The CDR3 runs 11 residues.